A single T cell receptor (beta chain) is shown here with its context. PCR was performed a second time for about 6 to 11 cycles using a sample-barcoded 5' primer and a J-beta primer mix. TCRdb reprocessed the 5' RACE reads via MiXCR and lists one record per CDR3 protein. The table includes roughly 860,000 distinct CDR3 sequences, around 62% detected once. CDR3 length: 16 residues. Losses at the gene ends were 2 bases for V and 1 base for J; bases not matched to a gene: 2. Germline CDR1 is SGHDT and CDR2 is YYEEEE. The source of the sample is a study of blood T cells in healthy people across ages. This receptor was taken from a man under 40 in good health. The V call is TRBV5-6, the J call TRBJ2-3; 12 bases match TRBD2. Sequenced: blood. CDR3 sequence reads: CASSLPSGGGTDTQYF. CDR3 bases: TGTGCCAGCAGCTTACCTAGCGGGGGGGGCACAGATACGCAGTATTTT.